The 5 T cell receptor beta chains presented below share a single source sample, sequenced in a study of regulatory T cells in long-lasting Graves disease. Through Arm-PCR of CDR3 regions and iRepertoire HTBI primers, TCR beta libraries were built. TCRdb fed the multiplex PCR reads into MiXCR, producing one record per CDR3 protein. The sample yields about 310,000 distinct CDR3 sequences, 22% seen once. Time point reported: persistent/refractory GD, antithyroid drugs over 5 years with positive TRAb. The TCR library was made from RNA that had been extracted from PBMCs in TRIzol. Here the sequenced sample was peripheral blood mononuclear cells (PBMCs), taken when the disease was refractory, from a patient treated with antithyroid drugs. Receptors originate from a female donor with Graves disease.

This clonotype was counted ten times or more. This rearrangement joins TRBV30 to TRBJ2-7; TRBD2 aligns across 8 bases. J lost 2 bases, V lost 1 base, and 10 bases had no gene match. This CDR3 contains 16 residues. Per germline, CDR1 GTSNPN and CDR2 SVGIG (reference sequence). This chain's CDR3 is CAWSEVAGGGAYEQYF. The CDR3, as DNA: TGTGCCTGGAGTGAAGTCGCGGGAGGTGGAGCCTACGAGCAGTACTTC.

This clonotype was counted a few times. The chain combines TRBV6-2 or TRBV6-3 with TRBJ2-1; D is ambiguous. The CDR3 length is 13 residues. Deletions cut 7 bases from V and 6 bases from J, with 13 bases between. In germline, CDR1 is MNHEY, CDR2 SVGEGT. CDR3 nucleotide sequence: TGTGCCAGCACCCCCATGATTGGCAATGAGCAGTTCTTC. Protein sequence: CASTPMIGNEQFF.

In its sample, this clonotype was seen a few times. The genes are TRBV28 and TRBJ1-5; D unclear. This CDR3 is built from 16 residues. Germline assignment: CDR1 MDHEN and CDR2 SYDVKM. V was shortened by 2 bases and J by 1 base, with 12 bases between the two germline ends. The CDR3 here is CASSLITRRSNQPQHF. The CDR3 DNA is TGTGCCAGCAGTTTAATTACTAGACGCAGCAATCAGCCCCAGCATTTT.

As concerns this clonotype: Possible read error: a much larger clone is one base away. The chain recombines TRBV28 with TRBJ2-7; 9 bases align to TRBD2. This CDR3 has 14 amino acids. Germline V CDR1 and CDR2: MDHEN, SYDVKM. The CDR3 sequence: CASSSGLAYYEQHF. The CDR3 DNA is TGTGCCAGCAGCTCCGGACTAGCGTACTACGAGCAGCACTTC.

Remarks on this clonotype: Since a much larger clone is just one base distant, this may be a read error. This rearrangement joins TRBV29-1 to TRBJ2-6, with D maybe TRBD2 (6 bases). The CDR3 spans 13 residues. Germline CDR1 is SQVTM and CDR2 is ANQGSEA. The CDR3 DNA reads TGCAGCGTCACACCAACGGGGGTCAACGTCCTGACTTTC. It codes for CSVTPTGVNVLTF.